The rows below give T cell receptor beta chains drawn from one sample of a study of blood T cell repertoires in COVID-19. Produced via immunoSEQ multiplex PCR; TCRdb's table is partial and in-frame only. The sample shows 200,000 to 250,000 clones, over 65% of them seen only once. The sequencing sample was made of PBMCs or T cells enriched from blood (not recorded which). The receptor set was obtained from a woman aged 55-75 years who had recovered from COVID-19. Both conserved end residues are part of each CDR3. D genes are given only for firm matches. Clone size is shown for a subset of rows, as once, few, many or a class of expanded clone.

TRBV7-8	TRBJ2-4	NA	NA	CASSPLPTLAKNIQYF	TGTGCCAGCAGCCCCCTGCCGACACTAGCCAAAAACATTCAGTACTTC
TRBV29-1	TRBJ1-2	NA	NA	CSVMGGPYGYTF	TGCAGCGTGATGGGAGGGCCCTATGGCTACACCTTC
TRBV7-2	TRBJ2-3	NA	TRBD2	CASSFFSGTPADTQYF	TGTGCCAGCAGCTTCTTCAGCGGGACGCCGGCGGATACGCAGTATTTT
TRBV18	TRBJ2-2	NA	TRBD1	CASSPQLQGDTGELFF	TGTGCCAGCTCACCACAGTTACAGGGGGACACCGGGGAGCTGTTTTTT
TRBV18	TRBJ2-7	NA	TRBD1	CASSPLRTGGYEQYF	TGTGCCAGCTCACCATTGAGGACAGGGGGCTACGAGCAGTACTTC
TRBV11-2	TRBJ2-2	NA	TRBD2	CASSSWTSGNSTGELFF	TGTGCCAGCAGCTCATGGACTAGCGGGAATAGCACCGGGGAGCTGTTTTTT
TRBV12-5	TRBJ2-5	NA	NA	CASGTDLRETQYF	TGTGCTAGTGGTACTGACTTGCGAGAGACCCAGTACTTC
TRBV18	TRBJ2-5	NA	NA	CASSPGGETQYF	TGTGCCAGCTCACCAGGAGGAGAGACCCAGTACTTC
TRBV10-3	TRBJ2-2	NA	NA	CAISLTEAGNTGELFF	TGTGCCATCAGCCTCACCGAGGCGGGAAACACCGGGGAGCTGTTTTTT
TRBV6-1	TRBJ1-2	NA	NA	CASSEITDYGYTF	TGTGCCAGCAGTGAAATAACAGACTATGGCTACACCTTC
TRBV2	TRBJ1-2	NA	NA	CASSGGPITNYGYTF	TGTGCCAGCAGCGGGGGACCGATAACTAACTATGGCTACACCTTC
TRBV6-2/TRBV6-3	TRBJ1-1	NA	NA	CASSLSGENTEAFF	TGTGCCAGCAGTTTATCAGGGGAGAACACTGAAGCTTTCTTT
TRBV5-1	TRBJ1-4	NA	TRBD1	CASSLGGGEANEKLFF	TGCGCCAGCAGCTTGGGAGGGGGCGAGGCTAATGAAAAACTGTTTTTT
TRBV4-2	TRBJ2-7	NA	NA	CASSQNLLDNYEQYF	TGTGCCAGCAGCCAAAACCTACTAGACAACTACGAGCAGTACTTC
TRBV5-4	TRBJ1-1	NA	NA	CASSGRGPWGTEAFF	TGTGCCAGCAGCGGCAGGGGACCGTGGGGGACTGAAGCTTTCTTT
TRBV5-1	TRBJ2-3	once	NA	CASSLTTDTQYF	TGCGCCAGCAGCTTAACAACAGATACGCAGTATTTT
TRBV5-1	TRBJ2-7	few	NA	CASSERGGGDYEQYF	TGCGCCAGCAGCGAAAGAGGCGGCGGGGATTACGAGCAGTACTTC
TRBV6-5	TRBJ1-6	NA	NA	CASSYGGLTDSPLHF	TGTGCCAGCAGTTACGGGGGCCTAACGGATTCACCCCTCCACTTT
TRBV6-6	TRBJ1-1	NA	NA	CASSPLAGTEAFF	TGTGCCAGCAGCCCCTTAGCGGGTACTGAAGCTTTCTTT
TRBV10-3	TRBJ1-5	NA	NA	CAISESGGENQPQHF	TGTGCCATCAGTGAGTCAGGGGGGGAGAATCAGCCCCAGCATTTT
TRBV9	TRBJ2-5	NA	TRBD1	CASNRDGTGGETQYF	TGTGCCAGCAACCGTGACGGGACAGGGGGAGAGACCCAGTACTTC
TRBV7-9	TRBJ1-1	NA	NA	CASSAQQGTEAFF	TGTGCCAGCAGCGCTCAACAGGGAACTGAAGCTTTCTTT
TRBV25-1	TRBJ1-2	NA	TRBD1	CETGSHGYTF	TGTGAGACAGGGAGCCATGGCTACACCTTC
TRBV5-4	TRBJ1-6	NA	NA	CASSWDIYNSPLHF	TGTGCCAGCAGCTGGGACATCTATAATTCACCCCTCCACTTT
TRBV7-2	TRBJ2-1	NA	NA	CASSFLGGSPYNEQFF	TGTGCCAGCAGCTTCTTAGGGGGAAGCCCATACAATGAGCAGTTCTTC
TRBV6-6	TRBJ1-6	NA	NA	CAARGAASSYNSPLHF	TGTGCCGCCCGGGGGGCCGCGAGCTCCTATAATTCACCCCTCCACTTT
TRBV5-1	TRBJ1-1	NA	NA	CASWGAEAFF	TGCGCCAGCTGGGGCGCTGAAGCTTTCTTT
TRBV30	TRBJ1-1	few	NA	CAWSGARGGATEAFF	TGTGCCTGGAGTGGCGCACGGGGGGGTGCAACTGAAGCTTTCTTT
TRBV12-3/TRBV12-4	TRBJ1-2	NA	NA	CASSPQGIYGYTF	TGTGCCAGCAGCCCCCAGGGGATCTATGGCTACACCTTC